The T cell receptor (beta chain) described here comes from a study of cytomegalovirus exposure and HLA in healthy donors. Study in general: Around 83% of 398 genotyped donors fell in the Caucasian-associated ancestry cluster. General study results and limits: Most CMV-associated TCR beta chains appeared HLA-restricted in a later analysis. Most TCR sequences were uncommon, yet certain public TCRs appeared in many donors.

13 Jbeta primers and 60 Vbeta primers were used for the PCR. TCRdb's copy holds only in-frame clones and misses some; the assay was immunoSEQ multiplex PCR. The profile shows about 82,000 clones, around three quarters of them singletons. This CDR3 contains 14 residues. Per the germline V gene, CDR1 is SGHDN and CDR2 is FVKESK. V lost 6 bases, J lost 0 bases, and 9 bases lay in between. Remarks on this clone: Its antigen is as yet unknown.

The sample taken for sequencing was PBMCs. This chain joins TRBV14 and TRBJ1-3; D ambiguous. This sequence originates from a man aged 55 to 69 in good health and CMV-seronegative. The CDR3: CASSLGTSGNTIYF. The CDR3 nucleotides are TGTGCCAGCAGTCTGGGCACCTCTGGAAACACCATATATTTT.